This T cell receptor beta chain was recovered during a study of glioma-infiltrating T cells. Regarding the study as a whole: Non-neoplastic patients had below-expected tissue-blood divergence, while all gliomas exceeded expectation. Tissue and blood shared very few CDR3 sequences.

Concerning this clonotype: Its antigen remains unknown.

CDR3 length: 17 residues. J was trimmed by 0 bases and V by 4 bases; bases with no gene match: 5. Germline CDR1 and CDR2: SGHRS and YFSETQ. Amplification of TCR alpha and beta CDR3 regions from RNA used iRepertoire nested multiplex PCR. One-step reverse transcription and amplification started from approximately 100-400 ng of tissue mRNA or PBMC total RNA. MiXCR, run by TCRdb on the multiplex PCR reads, gives a single entry per CDR3 protein. This table has more than 95,000 distinct CDR3 sequences, around 28% appearing once. The gene calls are TRBV5-1 and TRBJ2-6; 9 bases align to TRBD1. This TCR derives from a human donor with low-grade glioma or glioblastoma, undergoing nonglioma brain surgery, or in good health (not recorded which). Sequencing used glioma tissue, nonneoplastic brain tissue, or PBMCs (not recorded which). As DNA, the CDR3 is TGCGCCAGCAGCACCGGGACAGGGCCCTCTGGGGCCAACGTCCTGACTTTC. Amino acid sequence: CASSTGTGPSGANVLTF.